Sequencing of this T cell receptor (beta chain) was carried out in a study of blood T cell repertoires in COVID-19. CDR3 length: 15 residues. V gave up 4 bases and J gave up 3 bases; unmatched junction bases: 3. Germline CDR1 is MNHEY and CDR2 is SMNVEV (reference sequence). Measured with immunoSEQ multiplex PCR; TCRdb has only the in-frame clones, and not every one. The table shows around 300,000 clones, with about nine tenths occurring only once. The TCR originated in a man in his forties or fifties with active or convalescent COVID-19. The chain is built from TRBV27 and TRBJ1-2, with 12 bases fitting TRBD1. The source material was peripheral blood. The CDR3 DNA sequence: TGTGCCAGCAGTTCTGGGACAGGGGGCTACTATGGCTACACCTTC. It codes for CASSSGTGGYYGYTF.